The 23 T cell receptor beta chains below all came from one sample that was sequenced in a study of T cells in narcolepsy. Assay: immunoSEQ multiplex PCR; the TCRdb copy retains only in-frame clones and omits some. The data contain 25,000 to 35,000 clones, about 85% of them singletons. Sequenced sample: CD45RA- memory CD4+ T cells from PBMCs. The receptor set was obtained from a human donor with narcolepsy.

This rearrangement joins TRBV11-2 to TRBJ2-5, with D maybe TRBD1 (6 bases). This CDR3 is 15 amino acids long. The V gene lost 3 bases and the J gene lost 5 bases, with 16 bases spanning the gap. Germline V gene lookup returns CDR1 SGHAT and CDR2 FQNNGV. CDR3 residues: CASSFGQTLGETQYF. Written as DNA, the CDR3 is TGTGCCAGCAGCTTTGGACAGACCTTAGGGGAGACCCAGTACTTC.

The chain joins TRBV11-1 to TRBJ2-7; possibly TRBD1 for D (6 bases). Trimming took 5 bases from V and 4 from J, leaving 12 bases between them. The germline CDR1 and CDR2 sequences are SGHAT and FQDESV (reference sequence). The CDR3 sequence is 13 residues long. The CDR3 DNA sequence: TGTGCCAGCAGCGCACAGGGTTATTACGAGCAGTACTTC. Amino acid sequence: CASSAQGYYEQYF. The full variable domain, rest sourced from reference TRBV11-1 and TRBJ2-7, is EAEVAQSPRYKITEKSQAVAFWCDPISGHATLYWYRQILGQGPELLVQFQDESVVDDSQLPKDRFSAERLKGVDSTLKIQPAELGDSAMYLCASSAQGYYEQYFGPGTRLTVT.

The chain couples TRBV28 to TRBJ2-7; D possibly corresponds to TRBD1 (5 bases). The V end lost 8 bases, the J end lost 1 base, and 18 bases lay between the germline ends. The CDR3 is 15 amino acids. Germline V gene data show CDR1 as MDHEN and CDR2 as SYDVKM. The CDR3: CASYAPGSSSYEQYF. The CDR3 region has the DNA TGTGCCAGCTATGCACCAGGGTCCTCATCCTACGAGCAGTACTTC.

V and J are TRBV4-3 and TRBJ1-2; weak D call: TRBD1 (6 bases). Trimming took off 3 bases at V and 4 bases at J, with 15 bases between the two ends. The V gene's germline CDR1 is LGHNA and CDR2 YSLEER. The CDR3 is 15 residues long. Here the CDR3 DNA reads TGCGCCAGCAGCCAGGGACACACTTTAATCTATGGCTACACCTTC. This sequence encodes CASSQGHTLIYGYTF.

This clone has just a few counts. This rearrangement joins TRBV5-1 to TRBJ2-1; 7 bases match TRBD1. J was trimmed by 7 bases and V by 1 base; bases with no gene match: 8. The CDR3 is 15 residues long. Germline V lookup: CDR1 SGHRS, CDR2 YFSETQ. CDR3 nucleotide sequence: TGCGCCAGCAGCTTGTCTGGGACAGAACTTAATGAGCAGTTCTTC. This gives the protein CASSLSGTELNEQFF.

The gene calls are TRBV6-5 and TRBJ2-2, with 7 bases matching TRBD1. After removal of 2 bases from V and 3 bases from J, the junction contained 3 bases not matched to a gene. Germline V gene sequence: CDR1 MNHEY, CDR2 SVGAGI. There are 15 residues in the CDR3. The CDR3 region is CASSYRGPDTGELFF. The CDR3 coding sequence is TGTGCCAGCAGTTACAGGGGGCCGGACACCGGGGAGCTGTTTTTT.

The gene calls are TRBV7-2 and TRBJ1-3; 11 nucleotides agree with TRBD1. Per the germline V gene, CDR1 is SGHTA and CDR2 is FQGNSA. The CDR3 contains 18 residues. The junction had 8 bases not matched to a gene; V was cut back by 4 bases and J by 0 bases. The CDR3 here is CASSSSPGQGDSGNTIYF. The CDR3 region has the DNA TGTGCCAGCAGCTCGAGTCCGGGACAGGGGGACTCTGGAAACACCATATATTTT.

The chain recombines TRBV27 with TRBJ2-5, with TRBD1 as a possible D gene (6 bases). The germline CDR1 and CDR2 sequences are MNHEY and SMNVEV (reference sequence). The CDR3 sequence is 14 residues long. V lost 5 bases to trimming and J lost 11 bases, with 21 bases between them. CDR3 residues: CASSNSQGLLKQYF. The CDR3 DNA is TGTGCCAGCAGTAACTCACAGGGTTTATTGAAGCAGTACTTC.

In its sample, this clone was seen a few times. Here the CDR3 reads CAIGAVNEKLFF. CDR3 in DNA: TGTGCCATCGGGGCCGTTAATGAAAAACTGTTTTTT. The chain joins TRBV10-3 to TRBJ1-4, with D perhaps matching TRBD1 (5 bases). V lost 8 bases, J lost 4 bases, and 8 bases lay in between. This CDR3 contains 12 residues. The V gene's germline CDR1 is ENHRY and CDR2 SYGVKD.

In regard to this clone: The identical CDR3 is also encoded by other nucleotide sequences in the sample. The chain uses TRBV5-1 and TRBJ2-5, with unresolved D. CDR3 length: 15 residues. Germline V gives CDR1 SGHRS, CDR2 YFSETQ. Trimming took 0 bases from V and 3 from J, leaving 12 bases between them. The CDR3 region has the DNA TGCGCCAGCAGCTTGGCGTCTAGGCAGGAAGAGACCCAGTACTTC. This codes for CASSLASRQEETQYF. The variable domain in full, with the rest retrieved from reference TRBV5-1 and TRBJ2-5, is KAGVTQTPRYLIKTRGQQVTLSCSPISGHRSVSWYQQTPGQGLQFLFEYFSETQRNKGNFPGRFSGRQFSNSRSEMNVSTLELGDSALYLCASSLASRQEETQYFGPGTRLLVL.

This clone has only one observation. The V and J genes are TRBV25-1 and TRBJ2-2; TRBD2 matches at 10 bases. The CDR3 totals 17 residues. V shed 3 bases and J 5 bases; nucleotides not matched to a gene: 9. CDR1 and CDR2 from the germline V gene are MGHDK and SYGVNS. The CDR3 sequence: CASSDSSGRAVTGELFF. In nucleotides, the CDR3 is TGTGCCAGCAGTGATTCCAGCGGGAGGGCCGTAACCGGGGAGCTGTTTTTT.

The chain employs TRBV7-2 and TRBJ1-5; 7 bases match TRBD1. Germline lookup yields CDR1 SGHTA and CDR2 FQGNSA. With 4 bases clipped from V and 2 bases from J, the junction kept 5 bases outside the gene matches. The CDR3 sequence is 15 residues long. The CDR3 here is CASSSRQGGNQPQHF. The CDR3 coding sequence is TGTGCCAGCAGCTCAAGACAGGGAGGCAATCAGCCCCAGCATTTT.

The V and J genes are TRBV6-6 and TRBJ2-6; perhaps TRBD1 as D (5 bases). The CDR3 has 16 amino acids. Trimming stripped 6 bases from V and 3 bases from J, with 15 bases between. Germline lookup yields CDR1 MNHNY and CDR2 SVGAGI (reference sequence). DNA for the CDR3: TGTGCCAGCAGCCGATCCTCAGGGTTTGGGGCCAACGTCCTGACTTTC. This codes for CASSRSSGFGANVLTF.

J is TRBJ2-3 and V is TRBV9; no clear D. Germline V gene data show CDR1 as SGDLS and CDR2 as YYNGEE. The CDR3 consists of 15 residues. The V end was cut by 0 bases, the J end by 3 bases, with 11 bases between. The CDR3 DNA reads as TGTGCCAGCAGCGTAGAGGGCCATGGTACAGATACGCAGTATTTT. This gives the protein CASSVEGHGTDTQYF.

As DNA, the CDR3 is TGTGCCAGCAGCGTAGGGGCAGGGACCTTTAACTATGGCTACACCTTC. Its translation is CASSVGAGTFNYGYTF. The chain is built from TRBV9 and TRBJ1-2; weak D call: TRBD1 (5 bases). CDR3 length equals 16 residues. Germline CDR1 and CDR2: SGDLS and YYNGEE. V lost 0 bases, J lost 1 base, and 13 bases lay in between.

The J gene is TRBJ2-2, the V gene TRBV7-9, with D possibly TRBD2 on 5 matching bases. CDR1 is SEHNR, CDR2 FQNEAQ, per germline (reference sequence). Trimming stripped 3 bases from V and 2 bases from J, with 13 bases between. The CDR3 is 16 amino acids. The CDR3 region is CASSFAVGGNTGELFF. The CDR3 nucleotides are TGTGCCAGCAGCTTTGCGGTAGGAGGAAACACCGGGGAGCTGTTTTTT.

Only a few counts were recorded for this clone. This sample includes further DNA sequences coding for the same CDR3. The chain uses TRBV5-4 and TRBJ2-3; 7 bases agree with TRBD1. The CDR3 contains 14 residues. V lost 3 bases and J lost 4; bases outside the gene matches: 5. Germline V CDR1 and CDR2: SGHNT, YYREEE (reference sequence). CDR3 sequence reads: CASSSSGQADTQYF. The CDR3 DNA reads TGTGCCAGCAGCTCGTCAGGACAGGCAGATACGCAGTATTTT.

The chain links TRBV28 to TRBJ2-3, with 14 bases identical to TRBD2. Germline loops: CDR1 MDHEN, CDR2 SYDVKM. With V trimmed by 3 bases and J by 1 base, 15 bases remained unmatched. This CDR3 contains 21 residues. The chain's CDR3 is CASSFPVPGLAGVGGTDTQYF. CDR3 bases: TGTGCCAGCAGTTTCCCCGTCCCGGGACTAGCGGGAGTGGGTGGCACAGATACGCAGTATTTT.

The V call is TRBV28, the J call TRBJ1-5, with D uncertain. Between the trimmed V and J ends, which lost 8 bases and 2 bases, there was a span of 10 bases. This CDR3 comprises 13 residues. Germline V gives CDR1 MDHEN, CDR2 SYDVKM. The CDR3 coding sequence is TGTGCCAGCTACCGGACGGGCAATCAGCCCCAGCATTTT. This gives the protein CASYRTGNQPQHF.

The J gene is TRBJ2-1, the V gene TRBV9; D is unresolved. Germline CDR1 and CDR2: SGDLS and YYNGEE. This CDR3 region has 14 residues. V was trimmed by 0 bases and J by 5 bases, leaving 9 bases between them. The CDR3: CASSVESADNEQFF. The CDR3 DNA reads TGTGCCAGCAGCGTAGAATCCGCCGACAATGAGCAGTTCTTC.

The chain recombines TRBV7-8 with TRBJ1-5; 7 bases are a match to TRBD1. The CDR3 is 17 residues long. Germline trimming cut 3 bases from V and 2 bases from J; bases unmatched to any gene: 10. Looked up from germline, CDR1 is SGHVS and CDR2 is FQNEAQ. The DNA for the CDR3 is TGTGCCAGCAGCTTGGGGTACAGGGGAGAGCGCAATCAGCCCCAGCATTTT. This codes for CASSLGYRGERNQPQHF.

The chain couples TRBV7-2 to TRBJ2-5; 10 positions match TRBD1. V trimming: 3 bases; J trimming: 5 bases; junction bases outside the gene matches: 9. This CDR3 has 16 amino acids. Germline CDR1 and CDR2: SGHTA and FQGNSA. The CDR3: CASSLTSGTGEETQYF. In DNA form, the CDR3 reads TGTGCCAGCAGCTTGACTTCCGGGACAGGGGAGGAGACCCAGTACTTC.

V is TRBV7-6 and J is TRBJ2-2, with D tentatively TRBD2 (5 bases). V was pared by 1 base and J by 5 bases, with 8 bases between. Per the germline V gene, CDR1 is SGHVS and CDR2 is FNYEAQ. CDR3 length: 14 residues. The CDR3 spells CASSLGGLTGELFF. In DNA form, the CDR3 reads TGTGCCAGCAGCTTAGGAGGGTTGACCGGGGAGCTGTTTTTT.